The rows below give T cell receptor beta chains drawn from one sample of a study of T cell repertoires in cytomegalovirus infection. TCRdb processed the reads anew with MiXCR; each CDR3 protein has one entry. The sample holds nearly 550,000 distinct CDR3 sequences, about 17% seen once. The sequenced sample consisted of CD8+ T cells from PBMCs. Source of these receptors: a human donor in good health (CMV status not recorded). Some clones in this sample may be carry-over from other donors' samples. Both conserved end residues are part of each CDR3.

>TRBV10-3|17|TRBJ2-1
CAISAAADSGVHNEQFF
>TRBV12-3/TRBV12-4|12|TRBJ1-2
CASRLGAGGYTF
>TRBV10-3|14|TRBJ2-7
CAISTGQGTYEQYF
>TRBV5-1|14|TRBJ1-2
CASSSGQGLNGYTF
>TRBV7-9|11|TRBJ1-4
CASSPGEELFF
>TRBV7-9|17|TRBJ1-2
CASSASSTGGLVYGYTF
>TRBV27|15|TRBJ2-3
CASSLEWSPVDTQYF
>TRBV9|18|TRBJ1-1
CASSGWPSGTGENTEAFF
>TRBV7-2|15|TRBJ2-7
CASSFGGRGPYEQYF
>TRBV7-9|14|TRBJ2-1
CASSTGATYNEQFF
>TRBV5-1|11|TRBJ2-1
CASRENPEQFF
>TRBV20-1|15|TRBJ1-3
CSARGRDSSGNTIYF
>TRBV7-8|15|TRBJ2-3
CASSVHGRAVDTQYF
>TRBV11-2|15|TRBJ1-5
CASSLEGGLDQPQHF
>TRBV29-1|14|TRBJ2-7
CSVEGLAGSYEQYF
>TRBV4-1|12|TRBJ1-1
CASSPDRDEAFF
>TRBV7-9|18|TRBJ1-5
CASSLHFPGTRDNQPQHF
>TRBV28|15|TRBJ2-7
CASSKTGASSYEQYF
>TRBV7-9|13|TRBJ1-1
CASSRSEYTEAFF
>TRBV28|14|TRBJ1-1
CASSVGGTGGEAFF
>TRBV20-1|13|TRBJ1-1
CSAYGQGNTEAFF
>TRBV6-4|14|TRBJ1-1
CASRGGPLNTEAFF
>TRBV10-2|11|TRBJ2-7
CASRGQYEQYF
>TRBV13|16|TRBJ1-1
CASSPPGTRRNTEAFF
>TRBV2|13|TRBJ1-5
CASSDPRDQPQHF
>TRBV11-1|14|TRBJ1-1
CASSLERGGTEAFF
>TRBV14|15|TRBJ2-1
CASSLTQSGTNEQFF
>TRBV7-3|13|TRBJ2-7
CASTRTSFYEQYF
>TRBV4-1|18|TRBJ1-6
CASSQEKGAGRLDSPLHF
>TRBV19|14|TRBJ1-2
CASSAGRGNYGYTF
>TRBV7-9|19|TRBJ2-6
CASSSPPTGRYSGANVLTF
>TRBV12-3/TRBV12-4|14|TRBJ2-7
CASSFGGSTSEQYF
>TRBV2|17|TRBJ1-4
CASTLRVQSATNEKLFF
>TRBV6-1|16|TRBJ2-3
CASSASGWARTDTQYF
>TRBV5-6|16|TRBJ1-1
CASSRSGHAADTEAFF
>TRBV28|15|TRBJ2-7
CASSPVDRGAYEQYF
>TRBV7-9|15|TRBJ1-1
CASSPVGGRNTEAFF
>TRBV7-2|15|TRBJ1-6
CASSSLYLNNSPLHF
>TRBV20-1|17|TRBJ1-6
CSARVTGQIAYNTPRHF
>TRBV7-6|14|TRBJ2-5
CASSPTGGIETQYF